This T cell receptor beta chain is drawn from a study of blood T cell repertoires in COVID-19. Overall study: T cells, B-cell-depleted T cells, or PBMCs provided the cDNA or gDNA that served as material.

Authors' data handling: Reference gene primer amplification gave nucleated cell count estimates. The data were produced by immunoSEQ multiplex PCR, yet TCRdb's version contains in-frame clones alone and is incomplete. The V and J calls and clone size are taken from that table; D and trimming were inferred from the DNA. The sample carries roughly 160,000 clones, approximately 82% recorded once. The CDR3 is 16 amino acids. V lost 5 bases, J lost 5 bases, and 8 bases stayed unmatched. In germline, CDR1 is SGHRS, CDR2 YFSETQ. The sample comprised peripheral blood. The genes are TRBV5-1 and TRBJ2-3, with 13 bases matching TRBD2. This TCR was recovered from a woman aged 80 or older with active or convalescent COVID-19. CDR3 residues: CASRYGLAGVGDTQYF. The CDR3 region has the DNA TGCGCCAGCAGATATGGACTAGCGGGAGTGGGAGATACGCAGTATTTT.